This is a list of T cell receptor beta chains from one sample in a study of regulatory T cells in long-lasting Graves disease. TCRdb used MiXCR to reprocess the multiplex PCR reads, holding one entry per CDR3 protein. The data show 600,000 to 850,000 distinct CDR3 sequences, with 30% seen just once and about two fifths held by the top ten. Material: peripheral blood mononuclear cells (PBMCs), obtained when the disease was refractory, from a patient treated with antithyroid drugs. The receptors were gathered from a female donor with Graves disease. The CDR3 runs from the conserved cysteine through the conserved F or W. A D gene is named only where the DNA matches it firmly. Not all rows give a size; the values are once, few, many and, for expanded clones, a class.

TRBV29-1	TRBJ2-5	TRBD1	.	TGCAGCGTGGGGACAGGTAGCGAGACCCAGTACTTC	CSVGTGSETQYF
TRBV25-1	TRBJ2-7	.	few	TGTGCCAGCAGTGGCTTGGGGGTCGACGAGCAGTACTTC	CASSGLGVDEQYF
TRBV3-1	TRBJ1-6	.	few	TGTGCCAGCAGCCAACAGGCTTATAATTCACCCCTCCACTTT	CASSQQAYNSPLHF
TRBV7-9	TRBJ1-1	.	.	TGTGCCAGCAGCTTAATGGGGAGAAGGACTGAAGCTTTCTTT	CASSLMGRRTEAFF
TRBV20-1	TRBJ2-7	.	few	TGCAGTGCTAGGGAAAAAGGACTGGGCTACGAGCAGTACTTC	CSAREKGLGYEQYF
TRBV24-1	TRBJ2-5	.	many	TGTGCCACCAGTGATCCCGGACGAGACCAAGAGACCCAGTACTTC	CATSDPGRDQETQYF
TRBV14	TRBJ1-4	.	.	TGTGCCAGCAGCCAAGGCGCGCGGGGGACCTATGAAAAACTGTTTTTT	CASSQGARGTYEKLFF
TRBV6-1	TRBJ1-6	.	many	TGTGCCAGCAGTGGATACTCTCAGGCGGATAATTCACCCCTCCACTTT	CASSGYSQADNSPLHF
TRBV15	TRBJ1-2	.	few	TGTGCCACCAGCAGAGATAGGGGACTGACTGGCTACACCTTC	CATSRDRGLTGYTF
TRBV5-1	TRBJ2-7	.	few	TGCGCCAGCAGCTTGGGTGGACAGAATAACGAGCAGTACTTC	CASSLGGQNNEQYF
TRBV20-1	TRBJ1-5	.	.	TGCAGTGCTTCCTCCGGGACCCTCTATAGCAATCAGCCCCAGCATTTT	CSASSGTLYSNQPQHF
TRBV24-1	TRBJ2-3	.	.	TGTGCCACCAGTGATTGGACAAGCACAGATACGCAGTATTTT	CATSDWTSTDTQYF
TRBV6-1	TRBJ2-4	TRBD2	.	TGTGCCAGCAGTGAAAGACTAGCGGCGTCAAACATTCAGTACTTC	CASSERLAASNIQYF
TRBV20-1	TRBJ1-6	TRBD1	.	TGCAGTGCGTGGACAGGGAATTATAATTCACCCCTCCACTTT	CSAWTGNYNSPLHF
TRBV28	TRBJ2-5	.	.	TGTGCCAGCAGATCCCCACAGGGCCGTCGTCAAGAGACCCAGTACTTC	CASRSPQGRRQETQYF
TRBV2	TRBJ2-1	.	.	TGTGCCAGCAAAAAAGACCCAGGGGAGGGCAATGAGCAGTTCTTC	CASKKDPGEGNEQFF
TRBV15	TRBJ1-3	TRBD1	once	TGTGCCACCAGCAGAGATCGGGACAGAGGAAACACCATATATTTT	CATSRDRDRGNTIYF
TRBV20-1	TRBJ1-1	TRBD1	.	TGCAGTGCTAACAGGGGACTACCAGGGGCTTTCTTT	CSANRGLPGAFF
TRBV28	TRBJ2-7	.	many	TGTGCCAGCAGTCCCATAACTAGGGCCACCTACGAGCAGTACTTC	CASSPITRATYEQYF
TRBV11-3	TRBJ2-5	TRBD1	many	TGTGCCAGCAGCCCGGATCTGTACAGGGGGCCAGAGACCCAGTACTTC	CASSPDLYRGPETQYF
TRBV5-5	TRBJ2-2	.	.	TGTGCCAGCAGCTCTACAGGGTCCCTAGACACCGGGGAGCTGTTTTTT	CASSSTGSLDTGELFF
TRBV9	TRBJ1-5	.	.	TGTGCCAGCAGCGCCCAGGACGGCAATCAGCCCCAGCATTTT	CASSAQDGNQPQHF
TRBV6-5	TRBJ1-1	.	few	TGTGCCAGCAGTTATATTGGCACATCCTACACTGAAGCTTTCTTT	CASSYIGTSYTEAFF